This T cell receptor beta chain was identified during a study of sequential checkpoint blockade in melanoma. On the study more broadly: After both sequences, patients received maintenance nivolumab.

Trimming removed 2 bases from V and 0 bases from J; junction bases left unmatched: 10. The length of the CDR3 is 17 residues. Looked up from germline, CDR1 is SGHDT and CDR2 is YYEEEE. This clone was seen only a few times. The treatment was: randomized to nivolumab then ipilimumab (arm A) or the reverse (arm B). Data came from immunoSEQ multiplex PCR; TCRdb stores just in-frame clones and leaves some out. The sample contains 25,000 to 35,000 clones, roughly nine tenths of which appear only once. Sequenced here: CD8+ T cells sorted from blood (inferred from file names), sampled from a patient given nivolumab and ipilimumab in sequence. The chain recombines TRBV5-6 with TRBJ2-7; 8 nucleotides agree with TRBD1. This clonotype originated in a human donor with melanoma. The CDR3 DNA reads as TGTGCCAGCAGCTTTACCAGGGGGCCCCCCAGCTCCTACGAGCAGTACGTC. Its protein is CASSFTRGPPSSYEQYV.